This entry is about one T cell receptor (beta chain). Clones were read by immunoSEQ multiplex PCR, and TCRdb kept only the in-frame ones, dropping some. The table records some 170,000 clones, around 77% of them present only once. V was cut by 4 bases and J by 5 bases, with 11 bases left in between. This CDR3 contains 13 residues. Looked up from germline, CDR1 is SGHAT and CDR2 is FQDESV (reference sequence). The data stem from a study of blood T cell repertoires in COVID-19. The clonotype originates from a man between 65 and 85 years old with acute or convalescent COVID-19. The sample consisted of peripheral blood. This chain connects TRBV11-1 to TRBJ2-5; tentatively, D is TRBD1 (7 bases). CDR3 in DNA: TGTGCCAGCAGCTCACAGGGGAGGGAGACCCAGTACTTC. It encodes CASSSQGRETQYF.